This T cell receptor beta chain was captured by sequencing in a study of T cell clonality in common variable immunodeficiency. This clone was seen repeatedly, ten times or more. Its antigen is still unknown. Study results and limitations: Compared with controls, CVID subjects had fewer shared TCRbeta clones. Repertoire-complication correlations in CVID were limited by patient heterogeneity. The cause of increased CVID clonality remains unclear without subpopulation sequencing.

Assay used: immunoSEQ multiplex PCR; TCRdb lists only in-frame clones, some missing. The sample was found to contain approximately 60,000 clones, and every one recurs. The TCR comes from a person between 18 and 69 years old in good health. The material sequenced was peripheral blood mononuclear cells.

Incomplete CDR3 DNA: TGTGCCAGCAGCGTTGCCCAGGGGGCGGAAAAA. This gives the protein CASSVAQGAEK. The CDR3 as a whole reads CASSVAQGAEKLFF. The V gene is TRBV9, the J gene TRBJ1-4, with 8 bases aligning to TRBD1. The read terminates 3 residues ahead of where the CDR3 ends, so the germline J gene completes it. The CDR3 runs to 14 residues. The V and J ends lost 2 bases and 8 bases, in that order; junction bases with no gene match: 5. Germline CDR1 and CDR2: SGDLS and YYNGEE. Combining the CDR3 with reference TRBV9 and TRBJ1-4 gives the whole variable domain DSGVTQTPKHLITATGQRVTLRCSPRSGDLSVYWYQQSLDQGLQFLIQYYNGEERAKGNILERFSAQQFPDLHSELNLSSLELGDSALYFCASSVAQGAEKLFFGSGTQLSVL.